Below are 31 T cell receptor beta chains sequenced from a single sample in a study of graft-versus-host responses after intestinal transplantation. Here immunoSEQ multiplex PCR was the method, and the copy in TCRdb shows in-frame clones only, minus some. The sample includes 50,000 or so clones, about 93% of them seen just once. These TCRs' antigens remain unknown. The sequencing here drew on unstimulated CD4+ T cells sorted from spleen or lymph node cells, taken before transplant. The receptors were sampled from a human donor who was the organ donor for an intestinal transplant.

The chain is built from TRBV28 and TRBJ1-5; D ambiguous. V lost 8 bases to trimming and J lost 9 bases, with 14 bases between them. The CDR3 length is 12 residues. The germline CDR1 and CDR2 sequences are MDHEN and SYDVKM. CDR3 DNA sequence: TGTGCCAGCGGAGAAAAGGGATGGCCCCAGCATTTT. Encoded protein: CASGEKGWPQHF.

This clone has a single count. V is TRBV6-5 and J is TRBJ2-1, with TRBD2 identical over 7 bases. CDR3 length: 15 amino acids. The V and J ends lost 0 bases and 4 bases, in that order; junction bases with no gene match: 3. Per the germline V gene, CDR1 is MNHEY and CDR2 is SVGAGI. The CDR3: CASSYSSGAYNEQFF. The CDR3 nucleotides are TGTGCCAGCAGTTACTCGAGCGGGGCTTACAATGAGCAGTTCTTC.

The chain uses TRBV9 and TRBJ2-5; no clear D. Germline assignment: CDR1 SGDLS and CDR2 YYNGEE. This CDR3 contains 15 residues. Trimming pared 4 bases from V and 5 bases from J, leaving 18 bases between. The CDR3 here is CASSLLRPRRETQYF. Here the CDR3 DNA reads TGTGCCAGCAGCCTTTTGCGGCCCAGAAGGGAGACCCAGTACTTC.

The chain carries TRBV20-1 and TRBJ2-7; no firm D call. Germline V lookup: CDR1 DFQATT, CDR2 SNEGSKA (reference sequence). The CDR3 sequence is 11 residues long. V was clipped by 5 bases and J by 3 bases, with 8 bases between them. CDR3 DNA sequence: TGCAGTGCTGGGGTGGACTACGAGCAGTACTTC. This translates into CSAGVDYEQYF.

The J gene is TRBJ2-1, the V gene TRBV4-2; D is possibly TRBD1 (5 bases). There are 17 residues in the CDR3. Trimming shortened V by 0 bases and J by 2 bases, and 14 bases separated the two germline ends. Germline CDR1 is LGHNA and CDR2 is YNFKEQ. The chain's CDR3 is CASSQDRWGFPYNEQFF. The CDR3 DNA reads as TGTGCCAGCAGCCAAGATCGGTGGGGCTTCCCCTACAATGAGCAGTTCTTC.

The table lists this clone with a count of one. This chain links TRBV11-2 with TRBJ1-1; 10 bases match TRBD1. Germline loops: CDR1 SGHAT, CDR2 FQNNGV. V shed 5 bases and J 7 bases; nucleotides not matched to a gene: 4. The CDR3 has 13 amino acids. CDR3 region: CASSPWTGGEAFF. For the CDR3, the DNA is TGTGCCAGCAGCCCATGGACAGGGGGTGAAGCTTTCTTT.

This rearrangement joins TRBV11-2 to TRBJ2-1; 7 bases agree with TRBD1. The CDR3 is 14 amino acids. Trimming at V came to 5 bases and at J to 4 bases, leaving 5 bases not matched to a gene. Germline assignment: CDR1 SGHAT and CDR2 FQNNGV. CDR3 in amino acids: CASSPGTVYNEQFF. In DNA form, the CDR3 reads TGTGCCAGCAGCCCGGGGACAGTTTACAATGAGCAGTTCTTC.

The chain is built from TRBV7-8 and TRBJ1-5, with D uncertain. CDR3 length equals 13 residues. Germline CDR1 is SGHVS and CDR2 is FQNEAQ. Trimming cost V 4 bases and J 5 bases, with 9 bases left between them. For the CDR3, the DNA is TGTGCCAGCAGCTGGAATCAGGATCAGCCCCAGCATTTT. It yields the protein CASSWNQDQPQHF.

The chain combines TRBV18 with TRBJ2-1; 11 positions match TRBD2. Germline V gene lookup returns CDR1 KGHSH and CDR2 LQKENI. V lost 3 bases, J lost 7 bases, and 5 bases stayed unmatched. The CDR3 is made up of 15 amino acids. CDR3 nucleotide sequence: TGTGCCAGCTCACCGTTACTAGCGGGAGTAAATGAGCAGTTCTTC. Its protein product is CASSPLLAGVNEQFF.

As DNA, the CDR3 is TGTGCCAGCAGCTTAACCCGACAGGGCCCAGGGGGCTACACCTTC. As protein: CASSLTRQGPGGYTF. This chain uses TRBV11-2 with TRBJ1-2, with 7 bases that match TRBD1. J was trimmed by 8 bases and V by 2 bases; bases with no gene match: 11. The CDR3 spans 15 residues. The V gene's germline CDR1 is SGHAT and CDR2 FQNNGV.

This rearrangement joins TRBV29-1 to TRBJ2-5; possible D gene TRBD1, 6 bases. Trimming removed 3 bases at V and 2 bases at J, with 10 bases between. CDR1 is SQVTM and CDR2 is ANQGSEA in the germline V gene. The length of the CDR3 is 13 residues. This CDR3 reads CSVERGQQETQYF. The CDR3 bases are TGCAGCGTTGAGCGCGGACAGCAAGAGACCCAGTACTTC.

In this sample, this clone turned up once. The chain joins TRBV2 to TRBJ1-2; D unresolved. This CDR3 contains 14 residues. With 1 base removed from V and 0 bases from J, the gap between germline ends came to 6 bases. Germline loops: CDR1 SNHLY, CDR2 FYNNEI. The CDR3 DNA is TGTGCCAGCAGTGAAGTCCACACTAACTATGGCTACACCTTC. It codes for CASSEVHTNYGYTF.

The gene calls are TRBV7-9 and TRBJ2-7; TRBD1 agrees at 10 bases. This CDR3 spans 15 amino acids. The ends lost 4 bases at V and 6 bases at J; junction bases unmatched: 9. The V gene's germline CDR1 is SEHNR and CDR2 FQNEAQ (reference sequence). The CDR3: CASSSGDRGWTEQYF. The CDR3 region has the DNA TGTGCCAGCAGCTCCGGGGACAGGGGTTGGACCGAGCAGTACTTC. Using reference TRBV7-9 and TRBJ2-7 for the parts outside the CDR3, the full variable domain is DTGVSQNPRHKITKRGQNVTFRCDPISEHNRLYWYRQTLGQGPEFLTYFQNEAQLEKSRLLSDRFSAERPKGSFSTLEIQRTEQGDSAMYLCASSSGDRGWTEQYFGPGTRLTVT.

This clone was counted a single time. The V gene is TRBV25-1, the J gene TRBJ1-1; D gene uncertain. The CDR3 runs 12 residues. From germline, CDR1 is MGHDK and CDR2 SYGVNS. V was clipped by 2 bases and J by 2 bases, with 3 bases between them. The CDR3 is CASSERNTEAFF. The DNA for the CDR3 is TGTGCCAGCAGTGAACGAAACACTGAAGCTTTCTTT. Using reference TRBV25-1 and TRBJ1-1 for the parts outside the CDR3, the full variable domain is EADIYQTPRYLVIGTGKKITLECSQTMGHDKMYWYQQDPGMELHLIHYSYGVNSTEKGDLSSESTVSRIRTEHFPLTLESARPSHTSQYLCASSERNTEAFFGQGTRLTVV.

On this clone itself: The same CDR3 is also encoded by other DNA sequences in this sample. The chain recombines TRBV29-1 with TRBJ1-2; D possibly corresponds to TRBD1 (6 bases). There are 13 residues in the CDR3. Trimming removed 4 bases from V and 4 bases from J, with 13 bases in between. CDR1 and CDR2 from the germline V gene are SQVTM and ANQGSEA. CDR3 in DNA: TGCAGCGTTGGGGGAGGGGGGTCCTATGGCTACACCTTC. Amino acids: CSVGGGGSYGYTF. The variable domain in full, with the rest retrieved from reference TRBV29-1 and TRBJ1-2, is SAVISQKPSRDICQRGTSLTIQCQVDSQVTMMFWYRQQPGQSLTLIATANQGSEATYESGFVIDKFPISRPNLTFSTLTVSNMSPEDSSIYLCSVGGGGSYGYTFGSGTRLTVV.

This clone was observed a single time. The CDR3 DNA sequence: TGTGCCAGCAGCTTATTGGGACTAGCGGGAGCCGGGGAGCTGTTTTTT. It translates to CASSLLGLAGAGELFF. The chain uses TRBV7-2 and TRBJ2-2; 14 nucleotides line up with TRBD2. V dropped 2 bases and J dropped 6; count of bases not matched to a gene: 2. This CDR3 has 16 residues. Per the germline V gene, CDR1 is SGHTA and CDR2 is FQGNSA. Supplemented by reference TRBV7-2 and TRBJ2-2, the full variable domain reads GAGVSQSPSNKVTEKGKDVELRCDPISGHTALYWYRQSLGQGLEFLIYFQGNSAPDKSGLPSDRFSAERTGGSVSTLTIQRTQQEDSAVYLCASSLLGLAGAGELFFGEGSRLTVL.

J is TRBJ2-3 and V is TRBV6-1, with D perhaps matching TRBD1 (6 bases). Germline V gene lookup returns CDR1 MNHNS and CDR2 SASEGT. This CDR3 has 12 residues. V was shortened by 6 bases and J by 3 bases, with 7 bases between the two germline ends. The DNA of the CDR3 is TGTGCCAGCAGGGGGACAACAGATACGCAGTATTTT. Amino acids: CASRGTTDTQYF.

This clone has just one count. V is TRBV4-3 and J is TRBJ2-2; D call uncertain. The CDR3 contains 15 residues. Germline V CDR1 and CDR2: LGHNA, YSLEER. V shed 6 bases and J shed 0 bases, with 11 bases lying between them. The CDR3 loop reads CASRWQITNTGELFF. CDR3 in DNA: TGCGCCAGCAGGTGGCAGATTACGAACACCGGGGAGCTGTTTTTT.

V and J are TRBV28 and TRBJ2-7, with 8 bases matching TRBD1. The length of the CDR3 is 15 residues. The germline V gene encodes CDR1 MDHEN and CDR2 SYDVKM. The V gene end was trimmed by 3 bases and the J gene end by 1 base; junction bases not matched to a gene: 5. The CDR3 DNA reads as TGTGCCAGCAGTTTGCGGACAGGGTTTTCCTACGAGCAGTACTTC. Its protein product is CASSLRTGFSYEQYF.

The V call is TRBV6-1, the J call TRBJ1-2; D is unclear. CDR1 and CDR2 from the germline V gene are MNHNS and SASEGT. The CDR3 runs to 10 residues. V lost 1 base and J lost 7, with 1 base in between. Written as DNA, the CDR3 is TGTGCCAGCAGTGAAGGTGGCTACACCTTC. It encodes CASSEGGYTF.

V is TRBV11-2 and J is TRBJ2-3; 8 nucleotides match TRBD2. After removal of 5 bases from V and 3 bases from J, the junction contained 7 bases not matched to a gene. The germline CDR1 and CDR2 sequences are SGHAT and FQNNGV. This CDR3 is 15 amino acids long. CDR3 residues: CASSGGGRGTDTQYF. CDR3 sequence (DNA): TGTGCCAGCAGCGGCGGGGGGAGGGGTACAGATACGCAGTATTTT.

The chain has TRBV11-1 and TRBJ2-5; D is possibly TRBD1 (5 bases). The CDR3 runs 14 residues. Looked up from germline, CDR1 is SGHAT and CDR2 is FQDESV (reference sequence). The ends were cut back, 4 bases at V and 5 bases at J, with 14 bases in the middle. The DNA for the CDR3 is TGTGCCAGCAGCTCACAGACTGCAGGGGAGACCCAGTACTTC. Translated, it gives CASSSQTAGETQYF.

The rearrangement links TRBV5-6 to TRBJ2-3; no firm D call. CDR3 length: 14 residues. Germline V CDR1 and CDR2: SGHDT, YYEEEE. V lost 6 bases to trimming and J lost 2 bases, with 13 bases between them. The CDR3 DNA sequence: TGTGCCAGCACAACAGCATTTTCCACAGATACGCAGTATTTT. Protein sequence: CASTTAFSTDTQYF.

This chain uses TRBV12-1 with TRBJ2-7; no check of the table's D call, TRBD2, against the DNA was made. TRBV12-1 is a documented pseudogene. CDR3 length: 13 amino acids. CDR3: CASSQGLHYEQYF. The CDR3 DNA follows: TGTGCCAGCAGCCAGGGACTTCACTACGAGCAGTACTTC.

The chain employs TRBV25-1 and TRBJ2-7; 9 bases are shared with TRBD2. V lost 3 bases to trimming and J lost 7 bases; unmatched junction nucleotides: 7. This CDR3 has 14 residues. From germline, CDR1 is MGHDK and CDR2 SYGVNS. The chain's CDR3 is CASSDPGLAAEQYF. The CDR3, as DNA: TGTGCCAGCAGTGATCCGGGACTAGCCGCGGAGCAGTACTTC.

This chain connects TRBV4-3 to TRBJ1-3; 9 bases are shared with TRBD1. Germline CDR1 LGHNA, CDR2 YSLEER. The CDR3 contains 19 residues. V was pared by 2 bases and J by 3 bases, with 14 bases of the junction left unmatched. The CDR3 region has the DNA TGCGCCAGCAGCCAACACAGGGGGCGAGGGGGATCCTTTGGAAACACCATATATTTT. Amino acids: CASSQHRGRGGSFGNTIYF.

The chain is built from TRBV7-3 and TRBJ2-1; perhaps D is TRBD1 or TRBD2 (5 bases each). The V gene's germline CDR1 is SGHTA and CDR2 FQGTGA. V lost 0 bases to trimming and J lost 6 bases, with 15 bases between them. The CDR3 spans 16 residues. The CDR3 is CASSLTGGTPSNEQFF. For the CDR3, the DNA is TGTGCCAGCAGCTTAACCGGTGGGACCCCCTCCAATGAGCAGTTCTTC.

CDR3 residues: CASSRGLAGVWTDTQYF. Here the CDR3 DNA reads TGCGCCAGCAGCCGGGGACTAGCGGGAGTCTGGACAGATACGCAGTATTTT. The chain joins TRBV4-3 to TRBJ2-3, with 14 bases identical to TRBD2. The germline CDR1 and CDR2 sequences are LGHNA and YSLEER. J gave up 3 bases and V 4 bases, and 6 bases lay outside the gene matches. CDR3 length: 17 residues.

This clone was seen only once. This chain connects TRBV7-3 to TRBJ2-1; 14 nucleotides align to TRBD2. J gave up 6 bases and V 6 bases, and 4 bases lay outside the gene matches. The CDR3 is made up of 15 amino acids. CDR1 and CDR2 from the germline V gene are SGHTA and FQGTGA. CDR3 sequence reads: CASSPGLAGGNEQFF. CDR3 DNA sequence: TGTGCCAGCAGTCCCGGACTAGCGGGGGGCAATGAGCAGTTCTTC.

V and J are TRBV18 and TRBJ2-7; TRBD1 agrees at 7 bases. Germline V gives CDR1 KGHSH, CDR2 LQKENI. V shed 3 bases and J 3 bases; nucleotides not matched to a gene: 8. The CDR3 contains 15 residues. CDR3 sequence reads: CASSPGRGKYYEQYF. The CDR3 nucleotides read TGTGCCAGCTCACCGGGCAGGGGGAAATACTACGAGCAGTACTTC.

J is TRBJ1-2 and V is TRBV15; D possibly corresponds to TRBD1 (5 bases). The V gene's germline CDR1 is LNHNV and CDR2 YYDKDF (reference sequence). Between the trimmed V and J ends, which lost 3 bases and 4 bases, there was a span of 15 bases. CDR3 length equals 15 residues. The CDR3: CATSSLVGASYGYTF. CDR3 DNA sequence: TGTGCCACCAGCAGTCTGGTAGGGGCTAGCTATGGCTACACCTTC.